Only one count was recorded for the clone carrying this TCR beta chain. Germline CDR1 and CDR2: SEHNR and FQNEAQ (reference sequence). This CDR3 spans 15 amino acids. With V trimmed by 4 bases and J by 3 bases, 0 bases remained unmatched. The table came from immunoSEQ multiplex PCR; TCRdb's copy has only in-frame clones and leaves some out. Among 50,000 to 75,000 clones listed, about 89% were seen once. This specimen comes from a study of OX40 agonist ivuxolimab in advanced cancers. The V gene is TRBV7-9, the J gene TRBJ2-1; 13 bases match TRBD2. The starting material was CD4+ or CD8+ T cells sorted from blood, obtained in a trial of the OX40 agonist ivuxolimab. This clonotype originated in an adult with an advanced solid tumor such as melanoma, head and neck, liver or kidney cancer. In DNA form, the CDR3 reads TGTGCCAGCAGCTGGACTAGCGGGGGCTACAATGAGCAGTTCTTC. The encoded protein is CASSWTSGGYNEQFF. Based on the CDR3 plus reference TRBV7-9 and TRBJ2-1, the full variable domain is DTGVSQNPRHKITKRGQNVTFRCDPISEHNRLYWYRQTLGQGPEFLTYFQNEAQLEKSRLLSDRFSAERPKGSFSTLEIQRTEQGDSAMYLCASSWTSGGYNEQFFGPGTRLTVL.